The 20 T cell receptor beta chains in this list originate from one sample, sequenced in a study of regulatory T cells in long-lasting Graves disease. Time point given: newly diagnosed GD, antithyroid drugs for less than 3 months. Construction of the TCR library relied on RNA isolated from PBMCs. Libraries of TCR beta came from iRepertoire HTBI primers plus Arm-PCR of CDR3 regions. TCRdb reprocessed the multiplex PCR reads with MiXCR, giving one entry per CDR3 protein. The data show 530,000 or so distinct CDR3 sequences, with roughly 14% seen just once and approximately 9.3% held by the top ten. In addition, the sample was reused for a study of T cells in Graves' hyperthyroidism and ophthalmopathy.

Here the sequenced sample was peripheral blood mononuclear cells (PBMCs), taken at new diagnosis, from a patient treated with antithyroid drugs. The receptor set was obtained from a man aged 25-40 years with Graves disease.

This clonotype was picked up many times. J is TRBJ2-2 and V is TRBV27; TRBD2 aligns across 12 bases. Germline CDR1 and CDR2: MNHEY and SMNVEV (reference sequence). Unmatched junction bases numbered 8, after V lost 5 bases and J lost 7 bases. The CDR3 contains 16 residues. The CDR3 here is CASSDGLAGLDGELFF. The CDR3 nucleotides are TGTGCCAGCAGTGACGGACTAGCGGGATTAGACGGGGAGCTGTTTTTT.

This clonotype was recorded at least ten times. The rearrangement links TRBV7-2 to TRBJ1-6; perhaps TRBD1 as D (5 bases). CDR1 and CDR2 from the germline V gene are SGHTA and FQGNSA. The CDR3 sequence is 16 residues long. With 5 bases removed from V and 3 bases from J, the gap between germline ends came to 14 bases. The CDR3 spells CASSLGEGLYNSPLHF. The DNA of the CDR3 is TGTGCCAGCAGCCTGGGGGAGGGCCTCTATAATTCACCCCTCCACTTT.

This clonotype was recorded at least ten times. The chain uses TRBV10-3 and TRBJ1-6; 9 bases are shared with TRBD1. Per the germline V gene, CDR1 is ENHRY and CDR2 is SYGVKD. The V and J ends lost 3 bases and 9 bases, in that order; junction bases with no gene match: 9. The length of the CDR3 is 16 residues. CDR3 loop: CAISDTGGAFSSPLHF. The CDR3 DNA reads TGTGCCATCAGTGACACAGGGGGCGCCTTCAGTTCACCCCTCCACTTT.

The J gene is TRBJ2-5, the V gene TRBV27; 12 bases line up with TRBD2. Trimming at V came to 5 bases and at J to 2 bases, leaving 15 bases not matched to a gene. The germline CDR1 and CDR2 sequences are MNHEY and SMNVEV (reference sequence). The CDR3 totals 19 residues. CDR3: CASSLKGGGLAGSQETQYF. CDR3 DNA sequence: TGTGCCAGCAGTCTCAAGGGGGGGGGACTAGCGGGCTCTCAAGAGACCCAGTACTTC.

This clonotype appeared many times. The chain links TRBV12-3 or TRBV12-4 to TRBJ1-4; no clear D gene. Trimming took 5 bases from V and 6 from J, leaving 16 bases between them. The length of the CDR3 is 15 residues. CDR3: CASSQTGMSDEKLFF. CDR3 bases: TGTGCCAGCAGTCAGACCGGAATGTCGGATGAAAAACTGTTTTTT.

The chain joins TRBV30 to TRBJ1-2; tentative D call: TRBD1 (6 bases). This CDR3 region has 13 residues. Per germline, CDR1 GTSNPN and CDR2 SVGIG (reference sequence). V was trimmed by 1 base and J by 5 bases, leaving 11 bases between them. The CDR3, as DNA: TGTGCCTGGAGTGGAGGGGGGGCGTATGGCTACACCTTC. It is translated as CAWSGGGAYGYTF.

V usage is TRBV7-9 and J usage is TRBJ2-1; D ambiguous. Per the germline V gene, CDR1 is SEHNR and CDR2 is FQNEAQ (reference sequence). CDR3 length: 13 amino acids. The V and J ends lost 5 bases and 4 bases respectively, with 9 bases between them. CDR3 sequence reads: CASSPARYNEQFF. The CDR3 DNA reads TGTGCCAGCAGCCCAGCTCGATACAATGAGCAGTTCTTC.

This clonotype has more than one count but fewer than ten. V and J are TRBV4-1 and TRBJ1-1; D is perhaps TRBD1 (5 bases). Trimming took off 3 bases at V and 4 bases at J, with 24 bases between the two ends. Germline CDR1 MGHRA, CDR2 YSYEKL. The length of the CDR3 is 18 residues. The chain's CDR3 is CASSHPLGGQGGSTEAFF. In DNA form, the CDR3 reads TGCGCCAGCAGCCACCCCCTGGGCGGTCAGGGAGGGAGCACTGAAGCTTTCTTT.

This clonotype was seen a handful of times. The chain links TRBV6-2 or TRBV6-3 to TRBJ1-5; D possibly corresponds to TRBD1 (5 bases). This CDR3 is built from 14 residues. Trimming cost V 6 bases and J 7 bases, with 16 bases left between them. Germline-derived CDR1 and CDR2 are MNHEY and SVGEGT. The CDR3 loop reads CASRRASRGQPQHF. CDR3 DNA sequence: TGTGCCAGCAGGAGGGCGAGCCGGGGGCAGCCCCAGCATTTT.

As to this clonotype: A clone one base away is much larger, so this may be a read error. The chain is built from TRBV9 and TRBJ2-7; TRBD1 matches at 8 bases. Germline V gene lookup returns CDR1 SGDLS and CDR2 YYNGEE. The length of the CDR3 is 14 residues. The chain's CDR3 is CASSPPGTGYGQYF. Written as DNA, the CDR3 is TGTGCCAGCAGCCCACCAGGGACAGGATACGGGCAGTACTTC.

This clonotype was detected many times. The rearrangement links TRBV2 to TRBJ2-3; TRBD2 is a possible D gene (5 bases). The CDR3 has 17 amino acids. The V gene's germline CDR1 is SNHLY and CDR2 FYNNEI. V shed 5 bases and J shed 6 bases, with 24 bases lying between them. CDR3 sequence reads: CASSWTEGLLLPDTQYF. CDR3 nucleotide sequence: TGTGCCAGCAGTTGGACGGAAGGACTGCTTCTACCCGATACGCAGTATTTT.

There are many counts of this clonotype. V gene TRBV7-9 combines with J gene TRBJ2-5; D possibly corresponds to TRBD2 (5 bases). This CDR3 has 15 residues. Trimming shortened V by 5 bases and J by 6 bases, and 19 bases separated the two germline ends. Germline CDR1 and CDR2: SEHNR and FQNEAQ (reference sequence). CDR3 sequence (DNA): TGTGCCAGCAGCCCGTCACGGGGAACAACCCAGACCCAGTACTTC. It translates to CASSPSRGTTQTQYF. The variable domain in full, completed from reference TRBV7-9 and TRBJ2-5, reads DTGVSQNPRHKITKRGQNVTFRCDPISEHNRLYWYRQTLGQGPEFLTYFQNEAQLEKSRLLSDRFSAERPKGSFSTLEIQRTEQGDSAMYLCASSPSRGTTQTQYFGPGTRLLVL.

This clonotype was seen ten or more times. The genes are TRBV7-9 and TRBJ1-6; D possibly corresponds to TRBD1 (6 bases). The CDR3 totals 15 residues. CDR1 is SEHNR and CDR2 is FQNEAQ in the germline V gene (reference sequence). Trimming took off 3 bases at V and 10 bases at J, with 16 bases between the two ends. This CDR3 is CASSFGTTGKSPLHF. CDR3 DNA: TGTGCCAGCAGCTTCGGGACTACAGGGAAATCACCCCTCCACTTT.

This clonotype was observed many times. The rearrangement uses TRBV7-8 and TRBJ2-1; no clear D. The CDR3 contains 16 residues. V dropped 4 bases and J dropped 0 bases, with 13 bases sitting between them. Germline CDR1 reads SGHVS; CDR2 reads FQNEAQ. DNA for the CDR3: TGTGCCAGCAGCTGGGCTGGCAGTGTCTCCTACAATGAGCAGTTCTTC. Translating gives CASSWAGSVSYNEQFF.

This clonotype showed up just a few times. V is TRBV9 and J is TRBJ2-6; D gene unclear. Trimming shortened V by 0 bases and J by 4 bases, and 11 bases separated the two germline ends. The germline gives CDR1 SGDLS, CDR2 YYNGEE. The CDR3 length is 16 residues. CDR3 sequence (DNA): TGTGCCAGCAGCGTAGGAATCGAATCCGGGGCCAACGTCCTGACTTTC. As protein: CASSVGIESGANVLTF. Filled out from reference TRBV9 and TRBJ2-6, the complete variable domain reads DSGVTQTPKHLITATGQRVTLRCSPRSGDLSVYWYQQSLDQGLQFLIQYYNGEERAKGNILERFSAQQFPDLHSELNLSSLELGDSALYFCASSVGIESGANVLTFGAGSRLTVL.

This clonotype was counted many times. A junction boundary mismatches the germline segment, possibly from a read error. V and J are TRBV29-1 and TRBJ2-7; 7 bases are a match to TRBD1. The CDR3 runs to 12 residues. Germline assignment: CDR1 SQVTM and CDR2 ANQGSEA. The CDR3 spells CSVRDRVGEQHF. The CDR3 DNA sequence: TGCAGCGTGAGGGACAGAGTAGGGGAGCAGCACTTC.

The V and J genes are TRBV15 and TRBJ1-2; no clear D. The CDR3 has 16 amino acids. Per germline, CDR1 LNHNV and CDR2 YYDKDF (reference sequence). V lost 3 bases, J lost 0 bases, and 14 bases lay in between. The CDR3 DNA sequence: TGTGCCACCAGCAGGCCGGGCCTGAAGCCTAACTATGGCTACACCTTC. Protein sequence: CATSRPGLKPNYGYTF.

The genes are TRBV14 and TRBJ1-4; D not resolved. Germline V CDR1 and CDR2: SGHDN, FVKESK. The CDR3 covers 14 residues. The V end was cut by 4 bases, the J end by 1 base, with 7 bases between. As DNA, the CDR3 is TGTGCCAGCAGCCCCAGGATAACTAATGAAAAACTGTTTTTT. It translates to CASSPRITNEKLFF.

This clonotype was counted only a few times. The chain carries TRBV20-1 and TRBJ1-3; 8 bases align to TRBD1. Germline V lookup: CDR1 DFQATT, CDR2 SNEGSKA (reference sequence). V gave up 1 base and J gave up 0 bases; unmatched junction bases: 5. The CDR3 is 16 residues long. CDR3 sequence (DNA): TGCAGTGCTAGAGCCGGGACAGGTTTCTCTGGAAACACCATATATTTT. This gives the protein CSARAGTGFSGNTIYF.

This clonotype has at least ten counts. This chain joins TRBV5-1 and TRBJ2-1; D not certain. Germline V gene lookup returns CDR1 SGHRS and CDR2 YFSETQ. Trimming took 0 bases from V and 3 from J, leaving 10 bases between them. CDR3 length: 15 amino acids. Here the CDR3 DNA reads TGCGCCAGCAGCTTGGACGGATCCTTCTACAATGAGCAGTTCTTC. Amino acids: CASSLDGSFYNEQFF.